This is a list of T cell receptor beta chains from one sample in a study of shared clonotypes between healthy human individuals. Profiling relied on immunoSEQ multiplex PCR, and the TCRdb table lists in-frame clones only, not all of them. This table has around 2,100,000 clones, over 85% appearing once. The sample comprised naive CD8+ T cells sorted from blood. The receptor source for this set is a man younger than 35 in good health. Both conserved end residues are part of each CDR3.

cdr3_aa: CASSAGQGSTDTQYF
j_call: TRBJ2-3
v_call: TRBV9

cdr3_aa: CASSYNGGDTQYF
j_call: TRBJ2-3
v_call: TRBV6-5

cdr3_aa: CASSLELPPYNEQFF
j_call: TRBJ2-1
v_call: TRBV7-2

cdr3_aa: CASSDTGLGDTEAFF
j_call: TRBJ1-1
v_call: TRBV2

cdr3_aa: CASSRERAGLPSYEQYF
j_call: TRBJ2-7
v_call: TRBV2

cdr3_aa: CASSIGLAGASYEQYF
j_call: TRBJ2-7
v_call: TRBV19

cdr3_aa: CASSKGLRRTSGGTDTQYF
j_call: TRBJ2-3
v_call: TRBV7-6

cdr3_aa: CASSLYRGYGETQYF
j_call: TRBJ2-5
v_call: TRBV27

cdr3_aa: CASSLTGHEQYF
j_call: TRBJ2-7
v_call: TRBV5-4

cdr3_aa: CASSPGWETQYF
j_call: TRBJ2-5
v_call: TRBV7-2

cdr3_aa: CASSSAGSYNSPLHF
j_call: TRBJ1-6
v_call: TRBV7-9

cdr3_aa: CSARTSVQETQYF
j_call: TRBJ2-5
v_call: TRBV29-1

cdr3_aa: CSVEPENTGELFF
j_call: TRBJ2-2
v_call: TRBV29-1

cdr3_aa: CASSSSGVPYNEQFF
j_call: TRBJ2-1
v_call: TRBV7-3

cdr3_aa: CASSHGAETQYF
j_call: TRBJ2-5
v_call: TRBV13

cdr3_aa: CASSQDLKGMDTQYF
j_call: TRBJ2-3
v_call: TRBV4-3